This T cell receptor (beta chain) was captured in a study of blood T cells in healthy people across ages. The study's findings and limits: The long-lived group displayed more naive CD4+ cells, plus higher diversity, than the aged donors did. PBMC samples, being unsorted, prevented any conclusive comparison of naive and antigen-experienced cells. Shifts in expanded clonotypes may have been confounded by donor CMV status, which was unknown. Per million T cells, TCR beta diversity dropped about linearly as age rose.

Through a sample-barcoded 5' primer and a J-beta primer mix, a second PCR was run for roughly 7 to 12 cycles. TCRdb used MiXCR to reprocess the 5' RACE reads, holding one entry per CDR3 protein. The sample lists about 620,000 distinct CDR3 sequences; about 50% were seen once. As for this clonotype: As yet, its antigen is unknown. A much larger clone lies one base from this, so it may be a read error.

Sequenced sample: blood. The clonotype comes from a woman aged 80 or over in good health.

CDR3 DNA sequence: TGTGCCAGCAGCACAGACAGCCGCGCCTACGAGCAGTACTTC. This gives the protein CASSTDSRAYEQYF. The chain is built from TRBV25-1 and TRBJ2-7; D perhaps matches TRBD1 (5 bases). Trimming pared 6 bases from V and 2 bases from J, leaving 14 bases between. This CDR3 region has 14 residues. Germline CDR1 is MGHDK and CDR2 is SYGVNS.